This TCR beta chain came from a study of cytomegalovirus exposure and HLA in healthy donors. Study observations and caveats: The majority of CMV-associated TCR beta chains were reported as apparently HLA-restricted in a later analysis. A prior analysis recorded that most TCR beta V segments were productive about 87% or about 30% of the time. In vitro, three CMV-associated chains proved specific for CMV antigens. Reportedly, HLA-A and HLA-B alleles of most subjects were accurately predicted from TCR beta.

CDR1 is MNHNS and CDR2 is SASEGT in the germline V gene. CDR3 length equals 15 residues. With 3 bases removed from V and 0 bases from J, the gap between germline ends came to 11 bases. Primers: 60 Vbeta forward and 13 Jbeta reverse. This table comes from immunoSEQ multiplex PCR, and its TCRdb copy is limited to in-frame clones, with some not included. The sample contains roughly 250,000 clones, roughly 70% of which appear only once. A remark on this clone: Its antigen is not identified.

Sample: PBMCs. The V and J genes are TRBV6-1 and TRBJ1-1; D is uncertain. The TCR sequence derives from a female donor in good health and CMV-seronegative. CDR3 amino acids: CASSDPGQMNTEAFF. The CDR3 nucleotides are TGTGCCAGCAGTGACCCTGGGCAAATGAACACTGAAGCTTTCTTT.